This T cell receptor (beta chain) was documented in a study of cytomegalovirus exposure and HLA in healthy donors. About the research overall: Unique TCR beta sequences numbering 95 million to 130 million came from 150 million to 200 million T cells in an earlier analysis.

Whole-study findings and limits: By a later analysis, the bulk of CMV-associated TCR beta chains appeared HLA-restricted. Sequencing likely generated an artifact that appeared as a cluster of highly shared sequence variants.

Comment on this clone: Its specificity is unknown.

Though nominally healthy at sampling, donors likely had unrecorded immune exposures. The CDR3 is 13 residues long. CDR1 and CDR2 (germline): SGHTA, FQGTGA. The V end was cut by 5 bases, the J end by 4 bases, with 11 bases between. 60 Vbeta and 13 Jbeta primers were used in PCR. Produced via immunoSEQ multiplex PCR; TCRdb's table is partial and in-frame only. The profile shows around 160,000 clones, 65% to 85% of them singletons. The chain couples TRBV7-3 to TRBJ2-5, with D possibly matching TRBD2 (6 bases). What was sequenced was PBMCs. The TCR originated in a woman in her thirties or forties in good health and CMV-seropositive. The CDR3, as DNA: TGTGCCAGCAGCATGGGGGGTGGAGAGACCCAGTACTTC. Translated, it gives CASSMGGGETQYF.